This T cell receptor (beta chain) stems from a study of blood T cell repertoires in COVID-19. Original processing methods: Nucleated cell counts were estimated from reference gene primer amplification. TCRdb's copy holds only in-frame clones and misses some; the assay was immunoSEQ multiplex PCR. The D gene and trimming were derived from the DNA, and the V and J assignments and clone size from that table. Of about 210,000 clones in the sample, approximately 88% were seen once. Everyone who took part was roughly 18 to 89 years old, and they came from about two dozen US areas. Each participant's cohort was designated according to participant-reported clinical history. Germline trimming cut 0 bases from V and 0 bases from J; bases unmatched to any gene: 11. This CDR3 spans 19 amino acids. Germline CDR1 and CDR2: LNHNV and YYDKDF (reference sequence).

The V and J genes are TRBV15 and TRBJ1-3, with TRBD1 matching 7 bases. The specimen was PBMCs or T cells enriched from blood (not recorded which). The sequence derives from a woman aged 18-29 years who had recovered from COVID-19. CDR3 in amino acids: CATSRDSLRGPSSGNTIYF. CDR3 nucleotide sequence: TGTGCCACCAGCAGAGATTCCTTGAGGGGGCCCAGCTCTGGAAACACCATATATTTT.